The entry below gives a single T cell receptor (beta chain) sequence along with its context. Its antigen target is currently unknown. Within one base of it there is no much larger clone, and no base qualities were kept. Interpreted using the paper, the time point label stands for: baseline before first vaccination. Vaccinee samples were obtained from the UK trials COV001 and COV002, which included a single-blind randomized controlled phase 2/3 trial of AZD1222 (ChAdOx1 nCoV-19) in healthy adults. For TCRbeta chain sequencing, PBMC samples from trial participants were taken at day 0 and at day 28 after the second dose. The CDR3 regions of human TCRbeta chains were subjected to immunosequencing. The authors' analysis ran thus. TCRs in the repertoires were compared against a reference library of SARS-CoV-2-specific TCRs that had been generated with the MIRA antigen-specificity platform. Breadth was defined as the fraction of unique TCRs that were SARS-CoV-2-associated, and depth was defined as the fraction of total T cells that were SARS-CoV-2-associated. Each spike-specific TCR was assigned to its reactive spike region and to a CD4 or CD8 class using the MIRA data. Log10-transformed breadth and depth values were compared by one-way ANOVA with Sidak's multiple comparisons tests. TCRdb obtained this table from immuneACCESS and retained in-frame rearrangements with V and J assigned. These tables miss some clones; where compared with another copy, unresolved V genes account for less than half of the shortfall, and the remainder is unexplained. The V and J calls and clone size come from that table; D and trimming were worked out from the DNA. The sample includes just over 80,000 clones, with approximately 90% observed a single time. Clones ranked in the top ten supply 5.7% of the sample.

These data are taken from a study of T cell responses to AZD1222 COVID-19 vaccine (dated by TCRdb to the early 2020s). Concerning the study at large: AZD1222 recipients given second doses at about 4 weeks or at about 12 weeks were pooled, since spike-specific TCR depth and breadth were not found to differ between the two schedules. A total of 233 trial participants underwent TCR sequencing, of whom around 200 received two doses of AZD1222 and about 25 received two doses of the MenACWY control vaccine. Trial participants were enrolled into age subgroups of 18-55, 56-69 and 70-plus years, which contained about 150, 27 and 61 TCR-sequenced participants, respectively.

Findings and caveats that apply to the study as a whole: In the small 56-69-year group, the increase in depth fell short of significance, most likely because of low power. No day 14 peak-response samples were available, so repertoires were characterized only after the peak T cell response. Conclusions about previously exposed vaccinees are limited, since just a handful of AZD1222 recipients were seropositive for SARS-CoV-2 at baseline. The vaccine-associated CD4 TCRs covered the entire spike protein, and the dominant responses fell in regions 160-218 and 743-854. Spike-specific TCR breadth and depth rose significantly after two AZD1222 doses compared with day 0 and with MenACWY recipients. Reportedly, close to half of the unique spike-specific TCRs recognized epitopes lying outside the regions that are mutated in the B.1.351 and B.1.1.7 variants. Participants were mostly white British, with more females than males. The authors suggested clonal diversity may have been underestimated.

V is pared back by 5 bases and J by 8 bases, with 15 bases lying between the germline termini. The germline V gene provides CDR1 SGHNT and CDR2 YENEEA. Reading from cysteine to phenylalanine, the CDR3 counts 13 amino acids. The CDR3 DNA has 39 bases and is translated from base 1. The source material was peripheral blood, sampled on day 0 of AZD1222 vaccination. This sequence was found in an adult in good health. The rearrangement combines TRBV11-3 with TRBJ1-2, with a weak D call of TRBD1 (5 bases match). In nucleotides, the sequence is TGTGCCAGCAGCGCACTTCAGGGTAACGGCTACACCTTC. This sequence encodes CASSALQGNGYTF.